The next 12 T cell receptor beta chains were all read from a single sample in a study of shared clonotypes between healthy human individuals. Naive CD8 cells lacked CD45RO and underwent positive selection for CCR7, leaving out terminally differentiated effector memory CD45RA+ cells. This table comes from immunoSEQ multiplex PCR, and its TCRdb copy is limited to in-frame clones, with some not included. The table includes hundreds of thousands of clones, approximately 95% detected once. Sequences were obtained from naive CD8+ T cells sorted from blood. Receptors originate from a woman in her thirties in good health.

The rearrangement uses TRBV6-1 and TRBJ2-7; TRBD1 matches 9 bases. The V segment lost 5 bases and the J segment 6 bases; nucleotides outside the gene matches: 8. Germline CDR1 and CDR2: MNHNS and SASEGT. This CDR3 has 14 residues. This CDR3 is CASSHRGLLPEQYF. The CDR3 DNA follows: TGTGCCAGCAGTCACAGGGGGCTATTGCCCGAGCAGTACTTC.

This rearrangement joins TRBV13 to TRBJ2-7, with D maybe TRBD2 (5 bases). V shed 0 bases and J shed 2 bases, with 8 bases lying between them. Germline values: CDR1 PRHDT, CDR2 FYEKMQ (reference sequence). The CDR3 consists of 14 residues. The CDR3 DNA is TGTGCCAGCAGCTTAGGCGCCGGGACCTACGAGCAGTACTTC. Protein: CASSLGAGTYEQYF.

Worth noting for this clone: This same CDR3 is encoded by further DNA sequences in the sample. The chain couples TRBV9 to TRBJ2-7; D might be TRBD1 or TRBD2, each matching 5 bases. The ends were cut back, 0 bases at V and 6 bases at J, with 10 bases in the middle. This CDR3 is 13 amino acids long. Germline V CDR1 and CDR2: SGDLS, YYNGEE. Here the CDR3 reads CASSVGGAGEQYF. In DNA form, the CDR3 reads TGTGCCAGCAGCGTAGGAGGGGCGGGCGAGCAGTACTTC.

This chain links TRBV6-5 with TRBJ1-5, with a tentative D call TRBD1 (6 bases). The V and J ends lost 4 bases and 7 bases respectively, with 14 bases between them. This CDR3 has 14 residues. The germline CDR1 and CDR2 sequences are MNHEY and SVGAGI. The CDR3 here is CASSSTGSGQPQHF. For the CDR3, the DNA is TGTGCCAGCAGTTCAACAGGGTCGGGACAGCCCCAGCATTTT.

The chain employs TRBV10-2 and TRBJ1-5; a weak D match, TRBD1 (6 bases). V lost 4 bases and J lost 7, with 14 bases in between. CDR1 and CDR2 (germline): WSHSY, SAAADI. The CDR3 contains 14 residues. As DNA, the CDR3 is TGCGCCAGCAGTGTATCCAGGGGCGGCCAGCCCCAGCATTTT. Protein sequence: CASSVSRGGQPQHF.

The chain couples TRBV28 to TRBJ2-7; D is ambiguous. Between the trimmed V and J ends, which lost 2 bases and 2 bases, there was a span of 10 bases. The CDR3 is made up of 14 amino acids. Germline CDR1 is MDHEN and CDR2 is SYDVKM. CDR3 region: CASSLRPQAYEQYF. The CDR3 region has the DNA TGTGCCAGCAGTTTAAGACCCCAAGCCTACGAGCAGTACTTC. The full variable domain, rest sourced from reference TRBV28 and TRBJ2-7, is DVKVTQSSRYLVKRTGEKVFLECVQDMDHENMFWYRQDPGLGLRLIYFSYDVKMKEKGDIPEGYSVSREKKERFSLILESASTNQTSMYLCASSLRPQAYEQYFGPGTRLTVT.

This chain joins TRBV30 and TRBJ2-2; 9 bases map to TRBD2. CDR1 GTSNPN and CDR2 SVGIG come from the germline V gene (reference sequence). CDR3 size: 14 residues. The V segment lost 4 bases and the J segment 3 bases; nucleotides outside the gene matches: 3. The CDR3 here is CAWTSGIDTGELFF. CDR3 sequence (DNA): TGTGCCTGGACTAGCGGGATCGACACCGGGGAGCTGTTTTTT. Filled out from reference TRBV30 and TRBJ2-2, the complete variable domain reads SQTIHQWPATLVQPVGSPLSLECTVEGTSNPNLYWYRQAAGRGLQLLFYSVGIGQISSEVPQNLSASRPQDRQFILSSKKLLLSDSGFYLCAWTSGIDTGELFFGEGSRLTVL.

The chain couples TRBV9 to TRBJ2-7; D is unresolved. Trimming removed 4 bases at V and 7 bases at J, with 12 bases between. CDR1 is SGDLS and CDR2 is YYNGEE in the germline V gene. The length of the CDR3 is 12 residues. This CDR3 reads CASSTRLGEQYF. CDR3 DNA sequence: TGTGCCAGCAGCACCAGACTCGGAGAGCAGTACTTC.

The gene calls are TRBV30 and TRBJ1-1; D uncertain. Germline V gene data show CDR1 as GTSNPN and CDR2 as SVGIG (reference sequence). V lost 0 bases to trimming and J lost 6 bases, with 5 bases between them. This CDR3 contains 11 residues. The CDR3: CAWSVFSEAFF. CDR3 coding DNA: TGTGCCTGGAGTGTTTTCTCTGAAGCTTTCTTT.

This clone has just a few counts. The J gene is TRBJ2-1, the V gene TRBV15; weak D call: TRBD2 (6 bases). V lost 1 base and J lost 0, with 13 bases in between. The CDR3 spans 17 residues. Germline V gene data show CDR1 as LNHNV and CDR2 as YYDKDF (reference sequence). The CDR3 coding sequence is TGTGCCACCAGCAGAGCTATTCGGGGGAGCTCCTACAATGAGCAGTTCTTC. This sequence encodes CATSRAIRGSSYNEQFF. The whole variable domain, remainder taken from reference TRBV15 and TRBJ2-1, is DAMVIQNPRYQVTQFGKPVTLSCSQTLNHNVMYWYQQKSSQAPKLLFHYYDKDFNNEADTPDNFQSRRPNTSFCFLDIRSPGLGDTAMYLCATSRAIRGSSYNEQFFGPGTRLTVL.

The gene calls are TRBV13 and TRBJ2-1; a possible D gene is TRBD2 (5 bases). This CDR3 spans 13 amino acids. Trimming took 1 base from V and 7 from J, leaving 8 bases between them. Germline assignment: CDR1 PRHDT and CDR2 FYEKMQ (reference sequence). As DNA, the CDR3 is TGTGCCAGCAGCTTAGTATCGGGAAATGAGCAGTTCTTC. It encodes CASSLVSGNEQFF.

This clone has a single count. J is TRBJ2-7 and V is TRBV28; TRBD2 agrees at 14 bases. V shed 11 bases and J 6 bases; nucleotides not matched to a gene: 9. The CDR3 extends over 14 amino acids. The V gene's germline CDR1 is MDHEN and CDR2 SYDVKM. CDR3: CAGGTSGSWVEQYF. The CDR3 DNA reads TGTGCCGGAGGGACTAGCGGGAGCTGGGTCGAGCAGTACTTC.